The present T cell receptor (beta chain) was sequenced within a study of tissue T cells after allogeneic stem cell transplantation. Note on this clone: The genes and germline here are from mouse. The CDR3 goes on 1 residue after the read ends, and that part is filled in from the germline J gene.

Measured with immunoSEQ multiplex PCR; TCRdb has only the in-frame clones, and not every one. The profile shows more than 6,000 clones, 34% of them singletons. Germline CDR1 and CDR2: KGHPV and FQNQEV (reference sequence). J gave up 4 bases and V 4 bases, and 1 base lay outside the gene matches. The CDR3 totals 14 residues. The time point was: mouse harvest day 14 after allogeneic transplant. The graft held 10^6 splenic CD5+ T cells and 10^7 T-cell-depleted bone marrow cells. The genes are TRBV26 and TRBJ2-7, with 13 positions matching TRBD2. Sequencing used skin. The sequence came from a female BALB/c mouse given C57BL/6 T cells with graft-versus-host disease after an allogeneic hematopoietic cell transplant. CDR3 DNA, as far as it was read: TGTGCCAGCAGTCGGACTGGGGGGGCATATGAACAGTAC. This gives the protein CASSRTGGAYEQY. The whole CDR3 sequence is CASSRTGGAYEQYF.